Listed below are T cell receptor beta chains from one sample, sequenced in a study of control samples from healthy donors and cancer patients. The repertoire was sequenced with immunoSEQ multiplex PCR; TCRdb's copy has only in-frame clones and lacks some. The profile covers about 98,000 clones, with about 79% appearing a single time and about 10% taken by the ten largest. The sequenced sample consisted of blood. All receptors come from a woman under 40 in good health. The CDR3 runs from the conserved cysteine through the conserved F or W. Fields, in order: clone size, V gene, J gene, D gene, CDR3 DNA, CDR3 protein. D genes are given only for firm matches. A clone size is listed for some rows: how often the clone was seen (once, few, many), or a class if it is expanded.

clone size: few
V gene: TRBV6-6
J gene: TRBJ1-6
D gene: NA
CDR3 DNA: TGTGCCAGCAGTCTAGGAGGCCAGCGTTCACCCCTCCACTTT
CDR3 protein: CASSLGGQRSPLHF

clone size: NA
V gene: TRBV6-6
J gene: TRBJ1-4
D gene: NA
CDR3 DNA: TGTGCCAGCAGTTACGGGAATGAAAAACTGTTTTTT
CDR3 protein: CASSYGNEKLFF

clone size: NA
V gene: TRBV24-1
J gene: TRBJ2-7
D gene: NA
CDR3 DNA: TGTGCCACCAGCAACCGGGACAAGAACTACGAGCAGTACTTC
CDR3 protein: CATSNRDKNYEQYF

clone size: once
V gene: TRBV30
J gene: TRBJ2-2
D gene: NA
CDR3 DNA: TGTGCCTGGAGTTATGCTTCGAGCACCGGGGAGCTGTTTTTT
CDR3 protein: CAWSYASSTGELFF

clone size: few
V gene: TRBV2
J gene: TRBJ1-5
D gene: NA
CDR3 DNA: TGTGCCAGCAGTCCTTTCCAGGGATCCAATCAGCCCCAGCATTTT
CDR3 protein: CASSPFQGSNQPQHF

clone size: NA
V gene: TRBV5-1
J gene: TRBJ1-1
D gene: NA
CDR3 DNA: TGCGCCAGCAGCCCCCGGGCCCGAAACACTGAAGCTTTCTTT
CDR3 protein: CASSPRARNTEAFF

clone size: NA
V gene: TRBV5-5
J gene: TRBJ1-2
D gene: NA
CDR3 DNA: TGTGCCAGCAGTCAAGTCGGGTTCTCTGGCTACACCTTC
CDR3 protein: CASSQVGFSGYTF

clone size: NA
V gene: TRBV20-1
J gene: TRBJ2-2
D gene: NA
CDR3 DNA: TGCAGTGCTGGGACTGGTGGGGAGCTGTTTTTT
CDR3 protein: CSAGTGGELFF

clone size: NA
V gene: TRBV5-4
J gene: TRBJ2-7
D gene: TRBD1
CDR3 DNA: TGTGCCAGCAGCCCCGGGACAGGGGTTAACGACTACGAGCAGTACTTC
CDR3 protein: CASSPGTGVNDYEQYF

clone size: NA
V gene: TRBV18
J gene: TRBJ1-6
D gene: TRBD1
CDR3 DNA: TGTGCCAGCTCAAGAGGGACAGGGGGTAATTCACCCCTCCACTTT
CDR3 protein: CASSRGTGGNSPLHF

clone size: NA
V gene: TRBV5-1
J gene: TRBJ2-5
D gene: NA
CDR3 DNA: TGCGCCAGCAGCACCGATCGGCTCCCACAAGAGACCCAGTACTTC
CDR3 protein: CASSTDRLPQETQYF

clone size: NA
V gene: TRBV9
J gene: TRBJ1-3
D gene: NA
CDR3 DNA: TGTGCCAGCAGCGTAAACCCTGGAAACACCATATATTTT
CDR3 protein: CASSVNPGNTIYF

clone size: NA
V gene: TRBV2
J gene: TRBJ2-7
D gene: NA
CDR3 DNA: TGTGCCAGCAGTGCCAGGCTTATGGGGGAGCAGTACTTC
CDR3 protein: CASSARLMGEQYF

clone size: NA
V gene: TRBV3-1/TRBV3-2
J gene: TRBJ1-4
D gene: TRBD1
CDR3 DNA: TGTGCCAGCAGCCCAGTCCGGGACAGGGTGTTTACTAATGAAAAACTGTTTTTT
CDR3 protein: CASSPVRDRVFTNEKLFF

clone size: NA
V gene: TRBV24-1
J gene: TRBJ2-5
D gene: NA
CDR3 DNA: TGTGCCACCAGTGATGGTTCCGTCGAGACCCAGTACTTC
CDR3 protein: CATSDGSVETQYF

clone size: NA
V gene: TRBV7-9
J gene: TRBJ1-4
D gene: NA
CDR3 DNA: TGTGCCAGCAGCCTCAGACAGGTACCCTGGGAAACTAATGAAAAACTGTTTTTT
CDR3 protein: CASSLRQVPWETNEKLFF

clone size: NA
V gene: TRBV19
J gene: TRBJ1-4
D gene: TRBD1
CDR3 DNA: TGTGCCAGTAGTATAGGGGACAGGGGCGAAAAACTGTTTTTT
CDR3 protein: CASSIGDRGEKLFF

clone size: NA
V gene: TRBV7-2
J gene: TRBJ2-2
D gene: NA
CDR3 DNA: TGTGCCAGCAGCTTAGCAGGGGATAACACCGGGGAGCTGTTTTTT
CDR3 protein: CASSLAGDNTGELFF

clone size: NA
V gene: TRBV30
J gene: TRBJ2-1
D gene: NA
CDR3 DNA: TGTGCCTGGAGTGTAAGCCTAGCTGTCTACAATGAGCAGTTCTTC
CDR3 protein: CAWSVSLAVYNEQFF

clone size: NA
V gene: TRBV5-1
J gene: TRBJ2-3
D gene: TRBD2
CDR3 DNA: TGCGCCAGCAGCTTGGGGCTTGGCGGGGGGATCACAGATACGCAGTATTTT
CDR3 protein: CASSLGLGGGITDTQYF

clone size: once
V gene: TRBV27
J gene: TRBJ2-1
D gene: NA
CDR3 DNA: TGTGCCAGCAGTCCGGTAGGGGATGAGCAGTTCTTC
CDR3 protein: CASSPVGDEQFF

clone size: few
V gene: TRBV7-6
J gene: TRBJ2-7
D gene: NA
CDR3 DNA: TGTGCCAGCAGCTTACGAACAGGGTCCTACGAGCAGTACTTC
CDR3 protein: CASSLRTGSYEQYF

clone size: NA
V gene: TRBV5-4
J gene: TRBJ2-5
D gene: NA
CDR3 DNA: TGTGCCAGCAGCCCGACCACAGGGTCAGAGACCCAGTACTTC
CDR3 protein: CASSPTTGSETQYF

clone size: NA
V gene: TRBV6-5
J gene: TRBJ2-2
D gene: NA
CDR3 DNA: TGTGCCAGCAGTCTGGGGGGCCCCGGGGAGCTGTTTTTT
CDR3 protein: CASSLGGPGELFF

clone size: once
V gene: TRBV6-1
J gene: TRBJ2-7
D gene: NA
CDR3 DNA: TGTGCCAGCAGTGAAACGGCCACCTACGAGCAGTACTTC
CDR3 protein: CASSETATYEQYF

clone size: NA
V gene: TRBV18
J gene: TRBJ2-5
D gene: TRBD1
CDR3 DNA: TGTGCCAGCTCACCACCGGGTTTTCAGGGGGAAGGAGAGACCCAGTACTTC
CDR3 protein: CASSPPGFQGEGETQYF

clone size: NA
V gene: TRBV6-2/TRBV6-3
J gene: TRBJ2-3
D gene: NA
CDR3 DNA: TGTGCCAGCAGTTACTTACTTGCGGGAACGCAGTATTTT
CDR3 protein: CASSYLLAGTQYF

clone size: NA
V gene: TRBV6-4
J gene: TRBJ1-2
D gene: NA
CDR3 DNA: TGTGCCAGCAGTGTGGGGGCAGGGAATGGCTACACCTTC
CDR3 protein: CASSVGAGNGYTF

clone size: NA
V gene: TRBV4-1
J gene: TRBJ2-2
D gene: NA
CDR3 DNA: TGCGCCAGCAGCCAAGAATTAACCTCGGGCACCGGGGAGCTGTTTTTT
CDR3 protein: CASSQELTSGTGELFF

clone size: few
V gene: TRBV6-4
J gene: TRBJ2-5
D gene: TRBD1
CDR3 DNA: TGTGCCAGCAGTTCGGGGACAGGGGCCCAAGAGACCCAGTACTTC
CDR3 protein: CASSSGTGAQETQYF

clone size: NA
V gene: TRBV2
J gene: TRBJ2-5
D gene: TRBD2
CDR3 DNA: TGTGCCAGCAGGACTTGGACTAGCGGGGCAGAGACCCAGTACTTC
CDR3 protein: CASRTWTSGAETQYF

clone size: NA
V gene: TRBV4-2
J gene: TRBJ2-5
D gene: TRBD2
CDR3 DNA: TGTGCCAGCAGCCAAGATCCGCGGGGGCAAGAGACCCAGTACTTC
CDR3 protein: CASSQDPRGQETQYF